The sequence of this T cell receptor beta chain was determined in a study of cytomegalovirus exposure and HLA in healthy donors. Looking at the study overall: Unique TCR beta sequences numbering approximately 120 million came from roughly 180 million T cells in an earlier analysis. The study's findings and limits: Later analysis placed DRB1 highest and HLA-C lowest in TCR association rates, which differed by HLA locus.

The PCR ran on 60 Vbeta and 13 Jbeta primers. Produced via immunoSEQ multiplex PCR; TCRdb's table is partial and in-frame only. The top ten hold less than 8.5% of the sample, which has about 36,000 clones, roughly 69% seen once. V lost 9 bases to trimming and J lost 4 bases, with 15 bases between them. This CDR3 spans 14 amino acids. The V gene's germline CDR1 is SEHNR and CDR2 FQNEAQ (reference sequence). Of note for this clone: Its antigen remains unidentified.

The chain carries TRBV7-9 and TRBJ2-2; D is possibly TRBD1 (6 bases). The receptor was isolated from a young man in good health and CMV-seronegative. Sequenced sample: PBMCs. The CDR3 coding sequence is TGTGCCAGTGAAGGGTGGGGGCCCACCGGGGAGCTGTTTTTT. Amino acids: CASEGWGPTGELFF.